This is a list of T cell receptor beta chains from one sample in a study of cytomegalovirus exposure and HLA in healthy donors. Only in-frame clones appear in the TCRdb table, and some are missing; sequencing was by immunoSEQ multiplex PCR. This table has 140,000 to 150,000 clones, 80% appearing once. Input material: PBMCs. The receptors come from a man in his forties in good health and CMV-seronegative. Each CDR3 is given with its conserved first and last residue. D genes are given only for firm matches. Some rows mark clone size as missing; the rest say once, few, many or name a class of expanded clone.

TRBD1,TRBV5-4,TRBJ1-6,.,CASSSTGTGNSPLHF,TGTGCCAGCAGCTCTACCGGGACAGGGAATTCACCCCTCCACTTT
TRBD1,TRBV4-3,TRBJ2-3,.,CASSQAWGQGTDTQYF,TGCGCCAGCAGCCAAGCTTGGGGACAGGGGACAGATACGCAGTATTTT
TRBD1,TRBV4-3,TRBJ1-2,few,CASSQDTGAYGYTF,TGCGCCAGCAGCCAAGATACAGGGGCCTATGGCTACACCTTC
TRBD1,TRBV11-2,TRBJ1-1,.,CASSLDGTDYEAFF,TGTGCCAGCAGCTTAGACGGGACAGACTATGAAGCTTTCTTT
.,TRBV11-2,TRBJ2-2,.,CASSLDQGQGRAGELFF,TGTGCCAGCAGCTTAGATCAGGGCCAGGGTAGGGCCGGGGAGCTGTTTTTT
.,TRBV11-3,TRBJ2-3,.,CASSLGSLATDTQYF,TGTGCCAGCAGCTTAGGAAGTCTAGCCACAGATACGCAGTATTTT
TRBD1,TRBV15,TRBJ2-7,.,CATSKDRDEQYF,TGTGCCACCAGCAAGGACAGGGACGAGCAGTACTTC
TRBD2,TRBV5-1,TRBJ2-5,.,CASSLNVGGAGQETQYF,TGCGCCAGCAGCTTGAACGTCGGGGGGGCCGGGCAAGAGACCCAGTACTTC
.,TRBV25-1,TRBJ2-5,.,CASSGPFDSFNGQYF,TGTGCCAGCAGTGGGCCCTTCGACTCCTTTAACGGGCAGTACTTC
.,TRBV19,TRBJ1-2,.,CASSSRQTPYGYTF,TGTGCCAGTAGTTCCCGACAGACACCCTATGGCTACACCTTC
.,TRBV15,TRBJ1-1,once,CATSRDYRGSDTEAFF,TGTGCCACCAGCAGAGACTACCGAGGATCGGACACTGAAGCTTTCTTT
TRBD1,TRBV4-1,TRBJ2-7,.,CASSQGQGTYEQYF,TGCGCCAGCAGCCAGGGACAGGGCACCTACGAGCAGTACTTC
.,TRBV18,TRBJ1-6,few,CASSPGPSSYNSPLHF,TGTGCCAGCTCACCAGGGCCGAGCTCCTATAATTCACCCCTCCACTTT
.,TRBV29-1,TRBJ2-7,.,CSVEDQVQGSPYEQYF,TGCAGCGTTGAAGATCAGGTTCAGGGGTCCCCCTACGAGCAGTACTTC
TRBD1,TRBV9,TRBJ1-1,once,CASSVVAGQGRDTEAFF,TGTGCCAGCAGCGTAGTGGCGGGACAGGGGAGGGACACTGAAGCTTTCTTT
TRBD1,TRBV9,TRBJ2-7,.,CASSDRDRPYEQYF,TGTGCCAGCAGCGACCGGGACAGACCCTACGAGCAGTACTTC
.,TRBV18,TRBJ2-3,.,CASSLLDSPSDTQYF,TGTGCCAGCTCCCTACTGGACAGTCCTTCAGATACGCAGTATTTT
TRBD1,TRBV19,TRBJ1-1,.,CATLEGAELNTEAFF,TGTGCCACCTTAGAGGGGGCGGAACTGAACACTGAAGCTTTCTTT
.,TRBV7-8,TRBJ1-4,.,CASSLVSGGEKLFF,TGTGCCAGCAGCTTAGTATCGGGGGGAGAAAAACTGTTTTTT
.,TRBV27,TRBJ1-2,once,CASSMGGGYGYTF,TGTGCCAGCAGTATGGGAGGAGGCTATGGCTACACCTTC